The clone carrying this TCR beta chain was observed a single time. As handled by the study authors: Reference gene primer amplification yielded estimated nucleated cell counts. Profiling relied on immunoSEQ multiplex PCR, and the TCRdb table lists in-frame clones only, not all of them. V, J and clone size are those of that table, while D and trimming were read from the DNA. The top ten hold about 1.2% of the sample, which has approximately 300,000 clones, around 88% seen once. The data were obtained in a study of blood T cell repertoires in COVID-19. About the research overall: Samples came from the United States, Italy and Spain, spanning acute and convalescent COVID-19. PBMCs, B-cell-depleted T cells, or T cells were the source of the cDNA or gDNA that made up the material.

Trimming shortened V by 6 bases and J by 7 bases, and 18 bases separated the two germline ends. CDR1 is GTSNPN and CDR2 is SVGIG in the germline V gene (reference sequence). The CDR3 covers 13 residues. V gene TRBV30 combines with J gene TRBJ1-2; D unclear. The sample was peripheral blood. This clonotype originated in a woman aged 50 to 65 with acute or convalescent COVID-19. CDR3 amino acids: CACSTAAWSGYTF. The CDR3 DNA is TGTGCCTGCTCGACTGCGGCTTGGAGTGGCTACACCTTC.